Listed below are T cell receptor beta chains from one sample, sequenced in a study of T cell repertoires in cytomegalovirus infection. Each CDR3 protein is one row after TCRdb ran MiXCR on the reads. The sample lists some 400,000 distinct CDR3 sequences; approximately 31% were seen once. The specimen sequenced was PBMCs. The receptors shown here come from a human donor in good health (CMV status not recorded). Some clones in this sample may be carry-over from other donors' samples. Each CDR3 is given with its conserved first and last residue. Each record gives: J gene, V gene, D gene, clone size, CDR3 DNA, CDR3 protein. A D gene is named only where the DNA matches it firmly. Not all rows give a size; the values are once, few, many and, for expanded clones, a class.

TRBJ1-6 TRBV11-2 . once TGTGCCAGCAGCGACGAGGTTTTTCCTAATTCACCCCTCCACTTT CASSDEVFPNSPLHF
TRBJ2-7 TRBV6-2/TRBV6-3 . few TGTGCCAGCAGTTATGTGTCGTTCCGCCGGGGGGCCCACGAGCAGTACTTC CASSYVSFRRGAHEQYF
TRBJ2-6 TRBV6-2/TRBV6-3 . many TGTGCCAGCAACCACGGGACGGGAGGGGCCAACGTCCTGACTTTC CASNHGTGGANVLTF
TRBJ1-1 TRBV6-6 . . TGTGCCAGCAGATATAGGGGGGATCCCACGGACTCTGAAGCTTTCTTT CASRYRGDPTDSEAFF
TRBJ1-1 TRBV6-8 . . TGTGCCAGCAGTTACTCTGTGGAGGTCCTGAACACTGAAGCTTTCTTT CASSYSVEVLNTEAFF
TRBJ2-1 TRBV6-2/TRBV6-3 TRBD2 . TGTGCCCGCAGTTACTCGACTAGCGGGGGAAATGAGCAGTTCTTC CARSYSTSGGNEQFF
TRBJ1-6 TRBV27 TRBD1 . TGTGCCAGCAGAAGGGGACAGGGGAACAATTCACCCCTCCACTTT CASRRGQGNNSPLHF
TRBJ1-3 TRBV6-2/TRBV6-3 TRBD1 few TGTGCCAGCGGGGACAGACTAAACACCATATATTTT CASGDRLNTIYF
TRBJ1-2 TRBV10-2 . . TGCGCCAGCAGTGAGTCGGGGCAGCGATGGTACACCTTC CASSESGQRWYTF
TRBJ1-1 TRBV5-1 . . TGCGCCAGCAGCTTGGAGGTGTGGAACACTGAAGCTTTCTTT CASSLEVWNTEAFF
TRBJ2-1 TRBV7-9 . . TGTGCCAGCAGCTCCAGCAGGGGTAAGAACAATGAGCAGTTCTTC CASSSSRGKNNEQFF
TRBJ1-4 TRBV10-3 . many TGTGCCATCAGTGAACAGGGCGTTAATGAAAAACTGTTTTTT CAISEQGVNEKLFF
TRBJ2-1 TRBV6-6 TRBD2 . TGTGCCAGCAAACCTGGGGGGGAGAATGAGCAGTTCTTC CASKPGGENEQFF
TRBJ2-4 TRBV7-9 TRBD1 . TGTTCCAGCAGCCACCCGGGACAGGGAGCCAAAAACATTCAGTACTTC CSSSHPGQGAKNIQYF
TRBJ2-3 TRBV7-6 . many TGTGCCAGCAGTTCACGGAGGAGCACAGATACGCAGTATTTT CASSSRRSTDTQYF
TRBJ2-1 TRBV6-6 TRBD2 . TGTGCCAGCAGTTACTCGTCGGGGGGTGAGCAGTTCTTC CASSYSSGGEQFF
TRBJ2-3 TRBV4-2 TRBD1 . TGTGCCAGCAGCCAAGGAGACAGGGGGCCCCCAGATACGCAGTATTTT CASSQGDRGPPDTQYF
TRBJ1-1 TRBV4-2 TRBD1 . TGTGCCAGCAGCCGATTACCGGGACAGGGCCCCATGAACACTGAAGCTTTCTTT CASSRLPGQGPMNTEAFF
TRBJ2-2 TRBV4-1 . . TGCGCCAGCAGCCAAGACGAGGGGAACACCGGGGAGCTGTTTTTT CASSQDEGNTGELFF
TRBJ1-5 TRBV15 TRBD1 . TGTGCCACCAGCAAAGACAGGGGGCTCGGGCCCCAGCATTTT CATSKDRGLGPQHF
TRBJ2-5 TRBV29-1 . . TGCAGCGTTCTCCGCCGGGCCAACTTAGGAGAGACCCCGTACTTC CSVLRRANLGETPYF
TRBJ2-7 TRBV27 . few TGTGCCAGCAGTCCCCAGGGCCCCCCTTACGAGCAGTACTTC CASSPQGPPYEQYF
TRBJ1-2 TRBV4-2 . . TGTGCCAGCAGCCAAGTCAGGAACAGGGCTGAGTATGGCTACACCTTC CASSQVRNRAEYGYTF
TRBJ1-1 TRBV6-1 TRBD1 many TGTGCCAGCAGGGGGACAGGGATCACTGAAGCTTTCTTT CASRGTGITEAFF
TRBJ1-4 TRBV7-2 . many TGTGCCAGCAGCTTAATGGGACGGATTAATGAAAAACTGTTTTTT CASSLMGRINEKLFF
TRBJ1-2 TRBV28 . few TGTGCCAGCAGTTCCGCCTTAGCTAACTATGGCTACACCTTC CASSSALANYGYTF
TRBJ1-1 TRBV7-2 . . TGTGCCAGCAGCCTGCGGGCTTCTGGGTACGGGGCTTTCTTT CASSLRASGYGAFF
TRBJ2-4 TRBV2 TRBD1 . TGTGCCAGCAGCCCCCCGGGACAGGGGCTTCTAGCCAAAAACATTCAGTACTTC CASSPPGQGLLAKNIQYF
TRBJ1-3 TRBV2 . . TGTGCCAGCAGTGAGGCGCATAGGGGAAACACCATATATTTT CASSEAHRGNTIYF
TRBJ2-2 TRBV27 TRBD1 few TGTGCCAGCAGTTTGGGACAGGTCCCGGGGACCGGGGAGCTGTTTTTT CASSLGQVPGTGELFF
TRBJ1-6 TRBV25-1 . . TGTGCCAGCAGGCCCCCCTCCGGGGTATCCTATAATTCACCCCTCCACTTT CASRPPSGVSYNSPLHF
TRBJ2-6 TRBV7-9 . many TGTGCCAGCAGCTCCGGACAGACTGGGGCCAACGTCCTGACTTTC CASSSGQTGANVLTF
TRBJ1-2 TRBV2 TRBD1 few TGTGCCAGCAGGGGCGAGAACAGGGGTGGCTACACCTTC CASRGENRGGYTF
TRBJ1-1 TRBV6-5 . . TGTGCCAGCAGTTACGGGCAGGGGTTGAACACTGAAGCTTTCTTT CASSYGQGLNTEAFF
TRBJ1-2 TRBV12-3/TRBV12-4 TRBD1 . TGTGCCAGCAGTCCGGGACAGGGGGTCCGGGGCTACACCTTC CASSPGQGVRGYTF
TRBJ1-2 TRBV4-3 . many TGCGCCAGCAGCCAAGAGCCAGACCACTATGGCTACACCTTC CASSQEPDHYGYTF
TRBJ2-3 TRBV6-6 TRBD1 . TGTGCCAGCAGTCCTAAGCCCGGGACAGGGATCAGGGCAGATACGCAGTATTTT CASSPKPGTGIRADTQYF
TRBJ2-7 TRBV7-2 TRBD1 many TGTGCCAGCAGCCGCGACAGGGGGCTCACCTACGAGCAGTACTTC CASSRDRGLTYEQYF
TRBJ2-2 TRBV6-5 . few TGTGCCAGCAGTTACTCGAGGGCTAGCTCCAATTCCGGGGAGCTGTTTTTT CASSYSRASSNSGELFF
TRBJ1-1 TRBV6-1 . . TGTGCCAGCCATTTTCTGGCGAACACTGAAGCTTTCTTT CASHFLANTEAFF
TRBJ1-2 TRBV20-1 TRBD1 . TGCAGTGCTTATCATGACAGGGGAAACTATGGCTACACCTTC CSAYHDRGNYGYTF
TRBJ1-3 TRBV19 . . TGTGCCAGTAGCCGTGGAGAGAACACCATATATTTT CASSRGENTIYF
TRBJ2-7 TRBV11-2 TRBD2 few TGTGCCAGCAGCCCCATAGCGGGGGCCCTCATCTCCTACGAGCAGTACTTC CASSPIAGALISYEQYF
TRBJ2-5 TRBV7-3 . . TGTGCCAGCAGCTTAAGTTCAGGGGCGCGGGAGACCCAGTACTTC CASSLSSGARETQYF
TRBJ2-2 TRBV19 . few TGTGCCAGTAGTATGGGATGGGGATCCGGGGAGCTGTTTTTT CASSMGWGSGELFF
TRBJ1-1 TRBV6-1 . . TGTGCCATCAGTGAACCGGGAACGAACACTGAAGCTTTCTTT CAISEPGTNTEAFF
TRBJ1-4 TRBV12-3/TRBV12-4 . few TGTGCCAGCAGTCCCGGGGGGGGCGTTAGTGAAAAACTGTTTTTT CASSPGGGVSEKLFF
TRBJ2-3 TRBV10-3 . few TGTGCCATCAGTGAGAGGCAGGGTTTAGATACGCAGTATTTT CAISERQGLDTQYF
TRBJ2-5 TRBV2 TRBD1 . TGTGCCAGCAGTTCGTTCGGGACAGTCCAGGGAGAGACCCAGTACTTC CASSSFGTVQGETQYF
TRBJ2-2 TRBV11-2 TRBD1 once TGTGCCAGCAGCTTAGGGACAGGGGTCGTGCTGTTTTTT CASSLGTGVVLFF
TRBJ2-7 TRBV7-6 . many TGTGCCAGCAGCTTACAAAACTCACTAGAGGCCTACGAGCAGTACTTC CASSLQNSLEAYEQYF
TRBJ1-2 TRBV10-3 . many TGTGCCATCAGTGAGGTGGGGGAAGACTATGGCTACACCTTC CAISEVGEDYGYTF
TRBJ2-1 TRBV6-5 TRBD2 few TGTGCCAGCAGTTCCCCGTTATATAGCGGGGGCAATGAGCAGTTCTTC CASSSPLYSGGNEQFF